This record looks at one T cell receptor beta chain sequence and its context. The antigen remains undetermined. This record comes from a study of cytomegalovirus exposure and HLA in healthy donors. Points from the study as a whole: Fewer than 20,000 TCR beta sequences were associated with HLA alleles at 0.05 false discovery rate in a later analysis. With high specificity and sensitivity, the classifier reportedly diagnosed cytomegalovirus status. The authors enumerated over 150 TCR beta chains as linked to cytomegalovirus.

Per the germline V gene, CDR1 is LNHDA and CDR2 is SQIVND (reference sequence). Unmatched junction bases numbered 2, after V lost 8 bases and J lost 0 bases. The CDR3 sequence is 13 residues long. The PCR employed 60 Vbeta primers together with 13 Jbeta primers. Assay used: immunoSEQ multiplex PCR; TCRdb lists only in-frame clones, some missing. The table lists some 190,000 clones, around 86% of them singletons. Healthy bone marrow donors made up the donors. This clonotype originated in a man under 40 in good health and CMV-seronegative. V gene TRBV19 combines with J gene TRBJ2-7; TRBD2 agrees at 9 bases. The sequencing input was PBMCs. This CDR3 is CASASGDSYEQYF. In DNA form, the CDR3 reads TGTGCCAGTGCTAGCGGGGACTCCTACGAGCAGTACTTC.